Following are 12 T cell receptor beta chains from one sample sequenced in a study of cytomegalovirus exposure and HLA in healthy donors (dated by TCRdb to 2017 to 2019). Receptor amplification or capture employed the immunoSEQ multiplex PCR assay. A mixture of 60 forward primers for TCR Vbeta segments and 13 reverse primers for TCR Jbeta segments was used in the multiplex PCR. TCRdb limited this immuneACCESS table to in-frame rearrangements with V and J called. A share of clones is missing; checked studies link under half to unresolved V genes, and the rest is unexplained. The sample table records about 110,000 clones; around 77% of these occur just once. The ten most abundant clones make up 4.2% of the sample. Sequenced: PBMCs. Source of these receptors: a male donor in good health and CMV-seronegative.

Only a few counts were recorded for this clone. The chain couples TRBV5-1 to TRBJ1-1; 7 bases match TRBD1. The CDR3 has 13 residues. Germline V gene sequence: CDR1 SGHRS, CDR2 YFSETQ. The ends lost 0 bases at V and 4 bases at J; junction bases unmatched: 0. The DNA of the CDR3 is TGCGCCAGCAGCTTGGACAGGGGCACTGAAGCTTTCTTT. Its translation: CASSLDRGTEAFF.

The chain employs TRBV7-9 and TRBJ2-5, with 10 bases identical to TRBD1. Germline lookup yields CDR1 SEHNR and CDR2 FQNEAQ (reference sequence). V lost 4 bases and J lost 5; bases outside the gene matches: 7. CDR3 length: 15 amino acids. The CDR3 bases are TGTGCCAGCAGCTACCTGGGACAGGGGAGGGAGACCCAGTACTTC. This gives the protein CASSYLGQGRETQYF.

The chain recombines TRBV5-1 with TRBJ1-2; D possibly corresponds to TRBD1 (6 bases). The CDR3 covers 14 residues. The V gene lost 0 bases and the J gene lost 8 bases, with 14 bases spanning the gap. Germline V gives CDR1 SGHRS, CDR2 YFSETQ. The CDR3 DNA follows: TGCGCCAGCAGCTTGGCCGGGGGGGCTCAGGGCTACACCTTC. Its translation is CASSLAGGAQGYTF.

This clone has a handful of counts. The J gene is TRBJ2-1, the V gene TRBV29-1; 7 bases fit TRBD2. The V gene end was trimmed by 3 bases and the J gene end by 4 bases; junction bases not matched to a gene: 15. This CDR3 is 17 amino acids long. Per germline, CDR1 SQVTM and CDR2 ANQGSEA. As DNA, the CDR3 is TGCAGCGTTGATGGGCTAGCGGCCCCCACTACTTACAATGAGCAGTTCTTC. Amino acid sequence: CSVDGLAAPTTYNEQFF.

V usage is TRBV6-1 and J usage is TRBJ2-7, with 11 nucleotides matching TRBD2. The CDR3 consists of 15 residues. J lost 4 bases, V lost 1 base, and 3 bases had no gene match. Germline V gene sequence: CDR1 MNHNS, CDR2 SASEGT. The CDR3, as DNA: TGTGCCAGCAGTGAAGTTACTAGCGGGAGTTACGAGCAGTACTTC. It translates to CASSEVTSGSYEQYF.

The chain uses TRBV2 and TRBJ1-1; D gene unclear. V was trimmed by 3 bases and J by 6 bases, leaving 5 bases between them. The germline gives CDR1 SNHLY, CDR2 FYNNEI. CDR3 length: 11 residues. The CDR3 loop reads CASSEYSEAFF. The CDR3 coding sequence is TGTGCCAGCAGTGAGTACTCTGAAGCTTTCTTT.

The table lists this clone with a count of one. As DNA, the CDR3 is TGTGCCAGCAACATCAGCGGCGGGGAGACCCAGTACTTC. It encodes CASNISGGETQYF. The V gene is TRBV7-3, the J gene TRBJ2-5, with D perhaps matching TRBD2 (5 bases). Germline CDR1 and CDR2: SGHTA and FQGTGA. CDR3 length equals 13 residues. V gave up 7 bases and J gave up 5 bases, with 14 bases separating them.

V is TRBV19 and J is TRBJ2-1, with TRBD2 identical over 7 bases. With 4 bases clipped from V and 2 bases from J, the junction kept 5 bases outside the gene matches. Germline V CDR1 and CDR2: LNHDA, SQIVND (reference sequence). This CDR3 is 15 amino acids long. The CDR3 reads CASSTTSATYNEQFF. The CDR3 DNA reads as TGTGCCAGTAGTACCACTAGCGCCACCTACAATGAGCAGTTCTTC. Together with reference TRBV19 and TRBJ2-1, the CDR3 gives the full variable domain: DGGITQSPKYLFRKEGQNVTLSCEQNLNHDAMYWYRQDPGQGLRLIYYSQIVNDFQKGDIAEGYSVSREKKESFPLTVTSAQKNPTAFYLCASSTTSATYNEQFFGPGTRLTVL.

In this sample, this clone turned up a few times. The chain is built from TRBV5-1 and TRBJ2-6; D possibly corresponds to TRBD1 (5 bases). Trimming left V 1 base short and J 0 bases short, with 8 bases between. CDR3 size: 16 residues. Per germline, CDR1 SGHRS and CDR2 YFSETQ. CDR3 protein: CASSLTGDSGANVLTF. Here the CDR3 DNA reads TGCGCCAGCAGCTTGACAGGCGACTCTGGGGCCAACGTCCTGACTTTC.

This clone has just a few counts. The V gene is TRBV6-1, the J gene TRBJ2-3, with 8 bases that match TRBD1. The CDR3 loop spans 15 amino acids. Germline CDR1 reads MNHNS; CDR2 reads SASEGT. J was trimmed by 1 base and V by 2 bases; bases with no gene match: 2. The CDR3 spells CASSELRGRTDTQYF. In nucleotides, the CDR3 is TGTGCCAGCAGTGAACTCAGGGGGCGCACAGATACGCAGTATTTT.

The sample holds a few counts of this clone. The J gene is TRBJ2-1, the V gene TRBV5-1; no clear D. V lost 0 bases, J lost 4 bases, and 11 bases lay in between. CDR3 length equals 15 residues. Germline-derived CDR1 and CDR2 are SGHRS and YFSETQ. The CDR3, as DNA: TGCGCCAGCAGCTTGGATGGGCAGTTGTACAATGAGCAGTTCTTC. It specifies CASSLDGQLYNEQFF.

This chain connects TRBV25-1 to TRBJ1-2, with D unclear. This CDR3 has 11 residues. CDR1 and CDR2 from the germline V gene are MGHDK and SYGVNS. Trimming left V 5 bases short and J 9 bases short, with 10 bases between. Here the CDR3 DNA reads TGTGCCAGCAGTACCACACAAAGCTACACCTTC. It is translated as CASSTTQSYTF.